This TCR beta chain is drawn from a study of Ad26.COV2.S vaccination and SARS-CoV-2 variants. The treatment was: roughly 19 received Ad26.COV2.S at low or high dose, single or two shots; several received placebo; per-sample allocation not given. Samples came from day 63 after the first vaccine or placebo injection. Participants' vaccine, an Ad26 vector, delivered Wuhan-strain SARS-CoV-2 spike. The repertoire was sequenced with immunoSEQ multiplex PCR; TCRdb's copy has only in-frame clones and lacks some. This repertoire shows 380,000 or so clones, about 88% found once; its top ten account for 6.4%. CDR1 is LNHDA, CDR2 SQIVND, per germline (reference sequence). The germline V and J ends were trimmed by 7 bases and 4 bases, with 14 bases remaining between them. This CDR3 is built from 14 residues.

The sample was peripheral blood, taken in a trial of Ad26.COV2.S vaccine versus placebo. This receptor was obtained from a person between 18 and 60 years old who received the Ad26.COV2.S COVID-19 vaccine or a placebo. This rearrangement joins TRBV19 to TRBJ2-1, with D perhaps TRBD1 or TRBD2 (5 bases each). In nucleotides, the CDR3 is TGTGCCAGTACTCGGGGCGCCCGGTACAATGAGCAGTTCTTC. It codes for CASTRGARYNEQFF.